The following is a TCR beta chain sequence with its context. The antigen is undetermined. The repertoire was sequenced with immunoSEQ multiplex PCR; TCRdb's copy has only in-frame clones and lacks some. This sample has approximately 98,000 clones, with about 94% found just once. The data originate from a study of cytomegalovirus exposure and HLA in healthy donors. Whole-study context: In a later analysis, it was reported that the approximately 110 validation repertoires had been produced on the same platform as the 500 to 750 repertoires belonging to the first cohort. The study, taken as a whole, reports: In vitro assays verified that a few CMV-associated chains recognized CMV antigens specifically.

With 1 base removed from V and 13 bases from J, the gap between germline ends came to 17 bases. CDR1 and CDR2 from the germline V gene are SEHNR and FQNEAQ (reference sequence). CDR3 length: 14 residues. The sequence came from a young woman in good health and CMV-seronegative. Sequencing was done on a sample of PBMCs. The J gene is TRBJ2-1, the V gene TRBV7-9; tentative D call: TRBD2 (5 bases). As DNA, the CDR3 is TGTGCCAGCAGCTTAGTTCAAAGCGGCTCCCCCCAGTTCTTC. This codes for CASSLVQSGSPQFF.